This T cell receptor (beta chain) was recovered during a study of blood T cell repertoires in COVID-19. On the study more broadly: Acute and convalescent COVID-19 specimens originated in the United States, Italy and Spain. PBMCs, B-cell-depleted T cells, or T cells were the source of the cDNA or gDNA that made up the material.

Authors' analysis steps: Estimated nucleated cell counts came from reference gene primer amplification. Clones were sequenced by immunoSEQ multiplex PCR, and TCRdb holds only the in-frame ones, with some missing. Clone size and the V and J calls come from that table; the DNA yielded D and trimming. The data contain 190,000 or so clones, approximately 90% of them singletons. The clonotype was recovered from a man aged 60 to 75 who had recovered from COVID-19. Specimen: peripheral blood.

CDR3 sequence reads: CASSLAGALDTQYF. CDR3 nucleotide sequence: TGTGCCAGCAGCCTCGCAGGGGCCCTAGATACGCAGTATTTT. This sequence joins TRBV7-3 and TRBJ2-3; weak D call: TRBD1 (6 bases). The germline CDR1 and CDR2 sequences are SGHTA and FQGTGA. CDR3 length equals 14 residues. Trimming removed 5 bases at V and 5 bases at J, with 14 bases between.